This passage covers 25 T cell receptor beta chains from one sample sequenced in a study of blood T cell repertoires in COVID-19. Data came from immunoSEQ multiplex PCR; TCRdb stores just in-frame clones and leaves some out. The top ten clones hold approximately 9% of a sample with around 250,000 clones, around 82% of them seen once. Sequencing input: peripheral blood. The receptors derive from a human donor in a cohort sampled during active COVID-19.

This clone was detected only a few times. This chain links TRBV5-1 with TRBJ2-1, with no clear D. The CDR3 has 12 amino acids. Trimming pared 1 base from V and 7 bases from J, leaving 6 bases between. Germline-derived CDR1 and CDR2 are SGHRS and YFSETQ. The CDR3 loop is CASSLFVNEQFF. The CDR3 DNA reads TGCGCCAGCAGCTTGTTTGTAAATGAGCAGTTCTTC.

The DNA of the CDR3 is TGTGCCAGCAGTCCGGACAGGGCCCAGCCCCAGCATTTT. This gives the protein CASSPDRAQPQHF. The chain couples TRBV28 to TRBJ1-5; 8 nucleotides line up with TRBD1. With 5 bases clipped from V and 7 bases from J, the junction kept 4 bases outside the gene matches. Looked up from germline, CDR1 is MDHEN and CDR2 is SYDVKM. This CDR3 comprises 13 residues.

V is TRBV27 and J is TRBJ2-2, with 8 bases that match TRBD1. Germline V gene lookup returns CDR1 MNHEY and CDR2 SMNVEV (reference sequence). The CDR3 totals 16 residues. V was pared by 5 bases and J by 0 bases, with 5 bases of the junction left unmatched. CDR3: CASSKGTGANTGELFF. The CDR3 region has the DNA TGTGCCAGCAGTAAAGGGACAGGCGCGAACACCGGGGAGCTGTTTTTT.

The chain has TRBV6-5 and TRBJ1-1; D gene ambiguous. The V end was cut by 4 bases, the J end by 4 bases, with 4 bases between. CDR1 and CDR2 from the germline V gene are MNHEY and SVGAGI. The CDR3 is 11 residues long. The CDR3 here is CASSSRTEAFF. The CDR3 nucleotides are TGTGCCAGCAGTTCCCGCACTGAAGCTTTCTTT.

This clone was observed once. The chain uses TRBV6-6 and TRBJ2-5, with a possible D match to TRBD1 (6 bases). V lost 6 bases, J lost 4 bases, and 15 bases lay in between. The CDR3 sequence is 14 residues long. In germline, CDR1 is MNHNY, CDR2 SVGAGI (reference sequence). The CDR3 DNA is TGTGCCAGCAGCCCGACAGGTCGAGGAGAGACCCAGTACTTC. Translating gives CASSPTGRGETQYF.

V gene TRBV7-2 combines with J gene TRBJ2-7; D might be TRBD1 (6 bases). V was cut by 7 bases and J by 6 bases, with 22 bases left in between. Germline lookup yields CDR1 SGHTA and CDR2 FQGNSA. CDR3 length: 15 residues. Written as DNA, the CDR3 is TGTGCCAGCACCCCCACCCAGGGGTCCCCGTCCGAGCAGTACTTC. This gives the protein CASTPTQGSPSEQYF. Combining the CDR3 with reference TRBV7-2 and TRBJ2-7 gives the whole variable domain GAGVSQSPSNKVTEKGKDVELRCDPISGHTALYWYRQSLGQGLEFLIYFQGNSAPDKSGLPSDRFSAERTGGSVSTLTIQRTQQEDSAVYLCASTPTQGSPSEQYFGPGTRLTVT.

V and J are TRBV7-2 and TRBJ1-3; D unresolved. There are 14 residues in the CDR3. Looked up from germline, CDR1 is SGHTA and CDR2 is FQGNSA. V was shortened by 4 bases and J by 1 base, with 8 bases between the two germline ends. CDR3 sequence: CASSSRWSGNTIYF. The DNA of the CDR3 is TGTGCCAGCAGCTCCAGATGGTCTGGAAACACCATATATTTT. Variable domain in full (rest from reference TRBV7-2 and TRBJ1-3): GAGVSQSPSNKVTEKGKDVELRCDPISGHTALYWYRQSLGQGLEFLIYFQGNSAPDKSGLPSDRFSAERTGGSVSTLTIQRTQQEDSAVYLCASSSRWSGNTIYFGEGSWLTVV.

The V and J genes are TRBV3-1 (or the pseudogene TRBV3-2) and TRBJ1-1; D gene uncertain. The CDR3 length is 14 residues. The V end lost 4 bases, the J end lost 0 bases, and 9 bases lay between the germline ends. From germline, CDR1 is LGHDT and CDR2 YNNKEL (reference sequence). CDR3 DNA: TGTGCCAGCAGCCGGTCCCAGATGAACACTGAAGCTTTCTTT. This gives the protein CASSRSQMNTEAFF.

This clone was observed a single time. This chain connects TRBV7-3 to TRBJ2-2, with 15 positions matching TRBD2. The CDR3 runs to 19 residues. Trimming took 4 bases from V and 4 from J; bases not matched to a gene: 10. CDR1 is SGHTA and CDR2 is FQGTGA in the germline V gene. In DNA, the CDR3 is TGTGCCAGCAGCTCCAGGACTAGCGGGAGGGCCTTGGGCACCGGGGAGCTGTTTTTT. This encodes CASSSRTSGRALGTGELFF.

As for this clone: This CDR3 is also generated by other DNA sequences in the sample. The V and J genes are TRBV19 and TRBJ2-7, with D maybe TRBD2 (6 bases). This CDR3 has 12 residues. From germline, CDR1 is LNHDA and CDR2 SQIVND (reference sequence). Trimming took off 3 bases at V and 3 bases at J, with 6 bases between the two ends. This chain's CDR3 is CASSIGGYEQYF. CDR3 DNA: TGTGCCAGTAGTATCGGGGGCTACGAGCAGTACTTC.

V usage is TRBV2 and J usage is TRBJ2-1; 9 bases are shared with TRBD1. CDR3 length: 15 residues. Per germline, CDR1 SNHLY and CDR2 FYNNEI. V was clipped by 3 bases and J by 6 bases; unmatched bases: 6. CDR3 bases: TGTGCCAGCAGTGAGCGGGACAGGGTAGGCAATGAGCAGTTCTTC. Translating gives CASSERDRVGNEQFF. The full variable domain, with the rest looked up from reference TRBV2 and TRBJ2-1, is EPEVTQTPSHQVTQMGQEVILRCVPISNHLYFYWYRQILGQKVEFLVSFYNNEISEKSEIFDDQFSVERPDGSNFTLKIRSTKLEDSAMYFCASSERDRVGNEQFFGPGTRLTVL.

This clone was seen once. The rearrangement uses TRBV28 and TRBJ2-1; no firm D call. CDR1 MDHEN and CDR2 SYDVKM come from the germline V gene. This CDR3 comprises 12 residues. V was cut by 5 bases and J by 6 bases, with 8 bases left in between. The CDR3 region is CASSPFGNEQFF. CDR3 nucleotide sequence: TGTGCCAGCAGTCCATTCGGCAATGAGCAGTTCTTC.

In its sample, this clone was seen a few times. The V call is TRBV6-5, the J call TRBJ2-1, with a tentative D call TRBD1 (6 bases). The CDR3 extends over 16 amino acids. Per germline, CDR1 MNHEY and CDR2 SVGAGI. Trimming pared 0 bases from V and 4 bases from J, leaving 13 bases between. CDR3 residues: CASSYSTGHIYNEQFF. For the CDR3, the DNA is TGTGCCAGCAGTTACTCGACAGGACATATATACAATGAGCAGTTCTTC.

V is TRBV11-1 and J is TRBJ2-5; tentative D call: TRBD2 (5 bases). This CDR3 region has 16 residues. The germline V gene encodes CDR1 SGHAT and CDR2 FQDESV (reference sequence). V lost 2 bases, J lost 5 bases, and 18 bases lay in between. The CDR3 spells CASSLFQRLAGETQYF. In nucleotides, the CDR3 is TGTGCCAGCAGCTTATTTCAGCGCCTAGCCGGGGAGACCCAGTACTTC. The full variable domain, in which reference TRBV11-1 and TRBJ2-5 provide the parts outside the CDR3, is EAEVAQSPRYKITEKSQAVAFWCDPISGHATLYWYRQILGQGPELLVQFQDESVVDDSQLPKDRFSAERLKGVDSTLKIQPAELGDSAMYLCASSLFQRLAGETQYFGPGTRLLVL.

This clone was counted ten times or more. The rearrangement uses TRBV18 and TRBJ2-1; D gene unclear. The CDR3 loop spans 15 amino acids. Germline CDR1 and CDR2: KGHSH and LQKENI. Trimming left V 3 bases short and J 0 bases short, with 9 bases between. This CDR3 reads CASSPSQSSYNEQFF. In DNA, the CDR3 is TGTGCCAGCTCACCTTCACAGAGCTCCTACAATGAGCAGTTCTTC.

The chain recombines TRBV4-2 with TRBJ2-7; 10 bases fit TRBD2. Trimming removed 1 base from V and 2 bases from J; junction bases left unmatched: 14. The V gene's germline CDR1 is LGHNA and CDR2 YNFKEQ. This CDR3 has 19 residues. The CDR3 is CASSQVLPSGSPVPYEQYF. CDR3 coding DNA: TGTGCCAGCAGCCAAGTTCTTCCTAGCGGGAGCCCCGTCCCCTACGAGCAGTACTTC.

The chain links TRBV6-4 to TRBJ1-5; TRBD1 might be the D (6 bases). The V and J ends lost 6 bases and 7 bases respectively, with 13 bases between them. The CDR3 covers 13 residues. CDR1 and CDR2 from the germline V gene are MRHNA and SNTAGT. The CDR3 reads CASSVNRDQPQHF. The CDR3 DNA is TGTGCCAGCAGCGTGAACAGGGACCAGCCCCAGCATTTT.

This clone showed up just a few times. V gene TRBV4-1 combines with J gene TRBJ1-2; D unclear. Trimming pared 0 bases from V and 4 bases from J, leaving 12 bases between. Germline CDR1 and CDR2: MGHRA and YSYEKL. CDR3 size: 15 residues. CDR3: CASSQDRQVVYGYTF. CDR3 nucleotide sequence: TGCGCCAGCAGCCAAGATCGGCAGGTAGTCTATGGCTACACCTTC.

The chain is built from TRBV2 and TRBJ1-4; 8 positions match TRBD1. Germline assignment: CDR1 SNHLY and CDR2 FYNNEI. This CDR3 is 16 amino acids long. J lost 11 bases, V lost 4 bases, and 15 bases had no gene match. The CDR3: CASSATLQGGTVKLFF. The CDR3 DNA sequence: TGTGCCAGCAGTGCAACTTTACAGGGGGGGACGGTCAAACTGTTTTTT.

The V call is TRBV7-9, the J call TRBJ1-1; D is uncertain. The V end lost 3 bases, the J end lost 4 bases, and 9 bases lay between the germline ends. The CDR3 loop spans 13 amino acids. Germline CDR1 and CDR2: SEHNR and FQNEAQ (reference sequence). The CDR3 is CASSFGTLTEAFF. CDR3 DNA sequence: TGTGCCAGCAGCTTTGGCACGCTCACTGAAGCTTTCTTT.

The genes are TRBV14 and TRBJ2-1; weak D call: TRBD1 (5 bases). The CDR3 extends over 15 amino acids. The V end lost 5 bases, the J end lost 0 bases, and 11 bases lay between the germline ends. Germline V gene lookup returns CDR1 SGHDN and CDR2 FVKESK. In DNA, the CDR3 is TGTGCCAGCAGCTCTTACAGGATCTCCTACAATGAGCAGTTCTTC. Protein product: CASSSYRISYNEQFF.

The CDR3 here is CASSSRTGALGQPQHF. The CDR3 bases are TGTGCCAGCAGTTCTCGGACAGGGGCCCTCGGTCAGCCCCAGCATTTT. The chain links TRBV28 to TRBJ1-5, with 9 positions matching TRBD1. Looked up from germline, CDR1 is MDHEN and CDR2 is SYDVKM. Trimming took 4 bases from V and 6 from J; bases not matched to a gene: 10. The CDR3 runs to 16 residues.

This clone was recorded only once. The chain links TRBV18 to TRBJ2-6, with a possible D match to TRBD2 (5 bases). Trimming left V 4 bases short and J 0 bases short, with 13 bases between. The germline CDR1 and CDR2 sequences are KGHSH and LQKENI. This CDR3 is 17 amino acids long. The CDR3 DNA reads as TGTGCCAGCTCACGGGTTTTTGAGGGCTCTGGGGCCAACGTCCTGACTTTC. Protein: CASSRVFEGSGANVLTF.

The chain couples TRBV9 to TRBJ2-1; D is uncertain. The CDR3 sequence is 15 residues long. V lost 0 bases and J 0 bases, leaving 7 bases between the germline ends. Germline CDR1 reads SGDLS; CDR2 reads YYNGEE. CDR3 amino acids: CASSVALGSYNEQFF. The CDR3 DNA is TGTGCCAGCAGCGTAGCCCTCGGCTCCTACAATGAGCAGTTCTTC. Full variable domain (missing parts from reference TRBV9 and TRBJ2-1): DSGVTQTPKHLITATGQRVTLRCSPRSGDLSVYWYQQSLDQGLQFLIQYYNGEERAKGNILERFSAQQFPDLHSELNLSSLELGDSALYFCASSVALGSYNEQFFGPGTRLTVL.

V and J are TRBV7-3 and TRBJ2-5, with 13 positions matching TRBD2. The germline V gene encodes CDR1 SGHTA and CDR2 FQGTGA. The CDR3 sequence is 15 residues long. The J segment lost 5 bases and the V segment lost 4 bases, leaving 4 bases of the junction unmatched. CDR3 DNA: TGTGCCAGCAGCTCCGGACTAGCGGGAGTCGAGACCCAGTACTTC. Translated, it gives CASSSGLAGVETQYF.